This passage covers 9 T cell receptor beta chains from one sample sequenced in a study of blood T cell repertoires in COVID-19. Here immunoSEQ multiplex PCR was the method, and the copy in TCRdb shows in-frame clones only, minus some. The sample has some 380,000 clones, approximately 86% seen once. Material for sequencing was PBMCs or T cells enriched from blood (not recorded which). The receptors here all came from a woman aged 40 to 49 with acute COVID-19.

This chain links TRBV11-2 with TRBJ1-1; D may be TRBD1 (6 bases). Germline V gene lookup returns CDR1 SGHAT and CDR2 FQNNGV. V was cut by 4 bases and J by 8 bases, with 14 bases left in between. This CDR3 has 13 residues. The CDR3 nucleotides are TGTGCCAGCAGCTCGTTGAGACAGGCGGAAGCTTTCTTT. Amino acids: CASSSLRQAEAFF.

This clone has a single count. The chain joins TRBV19 to TRBJ2-7; 11 positions match TRBD1. Germline CDR1 LNHDA, CDR2 SQIVND (reference sequence). This CDR3 has 13 amino acids. The V gene end was trimmed by 9 bases and the J gene end by 7 bases; junction bases not matched to a gene: 8. The DNA for the CDR3 is TGTGCCAGCCGGGACAGGGGGTTCCGGGAGCAGTACTTC. Translated: CASRDRGFREQYF. The entire variable domain, with the rest obtained from reference TRBV19 and TRBJ2-7, is as follows: DGGITQSPKYLFRKEGQNVTLSCEQNLNHDAMYWYRQDPGQGLRLIYYSQIVNDFQKGDIAEGYSVSREKKESFPLTVTSAQKNPTAFYLCASRDRGFREQYFGPGTRLTVT.

The rearrangement joins TRBV4-1 to TRBJ1-4, with unresolved D. CDR1 MGHRA and CDR2 YSYEKL come from the germline V gene. The ends were cut back, 3 bases at V and 4 bases at J, with 9 bases in the middle. This CDR3 has 14 residues. In nucleotides, the CDR3 is TGCGCCAGCAGCCATCTACCGATTAATGAAAAACTGTTTTTT. It is translated as CASSHLPINEKLFF.

The rearrangement links TRBV30 to TRBJ1-2; 7 nucleotides align to TRBD1. The CDR3 consists of 15 residues. V shed 7 bases and J 5 bases; nucleotides not matched to a gene: 16. CDR1 and CDR2 from the germline V gene are GTSNPN and SVGIG (reference sequence). The CDR3 loop reads CASPKRAGGLYGYTF. For the CDR3, the DNA is TGTGCCTCACCAAAGCGGGCAGGGGGGCTGTATGGCTACACCTTC.

The sample holds a few counts of this clone. V is TRBV19 and J is TRBJ2-7; D is perhaps TRBD1 (6 bases). Germline lookup yields CDR1 LNHDA and CDR2 SQIVND (reference sequence). This CDR3 region has 14 residues. Trimming removed 6 bases from V and 0 bases from J, with 12 bases in between. The CDR3 protein is CASSRQESSYEQYF. CDR3 sequence (DNA): TGTGCCAGTAGCAGACAGGAAAGCTCCTACGAGCAGTACTTC.

The chain uses TRBV7-9 and TRBJ1-1; no firm D call. V dropped 2 bases and J dropped 10 bases, with 8 bases sitting between them. Germline V gives CDR1 SEHNR, CDR2 FQNEAQ (reference sequence). This CDR3 region has 11 residues. The CDR3 DNA sequence: TGTGCCAGCAGCTTACAAGCTGGAGCTTTCTTT. This codes for CASSLQAGAFF.

This rearrangement joins TRBV12-5 to TRBJ1-5; no clear D gene. CDR1 is LGHNT and CDR2 is FRNRAP in the germline V gene. Trimming removed 9 bases at V and 0 bases at J, with 6 bases between. The CDR3 runs 12 residues. The CDR3 bases are TGTGCTAGCTCGTATAGCAATCAGCCCCAGCATTTT. It codes for CASSYSNQPQHF. The full variable domain, its missing parts supplied by reference TRBV12-5 and TRBJ1-5, is DARVTQTPRHKVTEMGQEVTMRCQPILGHNTVFWYRQTMMQGLELLAYFRNRAPLDDSGMPKDRFSAEMPDATLATLKIQPSEPRDSAVYFCASSYSNQPQHFGDGTRLSIL.

This clone has a handful of counts. The rearrangement uses TRBV5-1 and TRBJ2-1; 9 bases match TRBD2. CDR3 length equals 14 residues. Germline V CDR1 and CDR2: SGHRS, YFSETQ. V dropped 4 bases and J dropped 7; count of bases not matched to a gene: 6. CDR3 protein: CASSPGLAGNEQFF. The DNA for the CDR3 is TGCGCCAGCAGCCCGGGACTAGCAGGTAATGAGCAGTTCTTC.

As to this clone: The same CDR3 also results from other DNA sequences found in this sample. This chain uses TRBV11-2 with TRBJ2-7, with D hard to call. Per germline, CDR1 SGHAT and CDR2 FQNNGV. V was clipped by 5 bases and J by 0 bases, with 5 bases between them. CDR3 size: 12 residues. DNA of the CDR3: TGTGCCAGCAGCCCGAGCTCCTACGAGCAGTACTTC. Protein product: CASSPSSYEQYF. Together with reference TRBV11-2 and TRBJ2-7, the CDR3 gives the full variable domain: EAGVAQSPRYKIIEKRQSVAFWCNPISGHATLYWYQQILGQGPKLLIQFQNNGVVDDSQLPKDRFSAERLKGVDSTLKIQPAKLEDSAVYLCASSPSSYEQYFGPGTRLTVT.